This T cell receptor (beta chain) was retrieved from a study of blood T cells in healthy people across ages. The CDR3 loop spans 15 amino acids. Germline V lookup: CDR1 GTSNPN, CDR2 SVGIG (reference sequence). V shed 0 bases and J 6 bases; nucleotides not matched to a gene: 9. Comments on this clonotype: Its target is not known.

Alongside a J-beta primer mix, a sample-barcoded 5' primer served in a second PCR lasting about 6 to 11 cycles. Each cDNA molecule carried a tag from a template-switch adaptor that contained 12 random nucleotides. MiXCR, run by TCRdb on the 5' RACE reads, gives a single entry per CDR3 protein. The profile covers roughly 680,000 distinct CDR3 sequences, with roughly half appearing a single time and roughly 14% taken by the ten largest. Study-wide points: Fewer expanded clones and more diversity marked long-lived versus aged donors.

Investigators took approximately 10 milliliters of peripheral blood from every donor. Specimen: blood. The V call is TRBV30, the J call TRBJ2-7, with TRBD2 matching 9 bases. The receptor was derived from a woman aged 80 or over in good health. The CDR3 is CAWSVRLAGYLEQYF. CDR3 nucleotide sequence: TGTGCCTGGAGTGTAAGGCTAGCGGGATACCTCGAGCAGTACTTC.